This is a list of T cell receptor beta chains from one sample in a study of T cell responses to AZD1222 COVID-19 vaccine. Sequenced by immunoSEQ multiplex PCR; TCRdb stores in-frame clones only, minus some. The sample lists approximately 100,000 clones; around 85% were seen once. The input for sequencing was peripheral blood, taken 28 days after the second AZD1222 dose. All receptors derive from an adult who received the AZD1222 COVID-19 vaccine. Both conserved end residues are part of each CDR3. The D gene is left open where the match is weak. Clone size is given for some rows only: seen once, a few or many times, or a class if the clone is expanded.

abundance: few
d_gene: -
v_gene: TRBV9
j_gene: TRBJ2-2
CDR3aa: CASSPTGGRARTGELFF
CDR3nt: TGTGCCAGCAGCCCGACCGGGGGCAGGGCGAGAACCGGGGAGCTGTTTTTT

abundance: -
d_gene: -
v_gene: TRBV7-2
j_gene: TRBJ2-7
CDR3aa: CASSHTRGYEQYF
CDR3nt: TGTGCCAGCAGCCATACCAGGGGCTACGAGCAGTACTTC

abundance: -
d_gene: -
v_gene: TRBV12-5
j_gene: TRBJ1-5
CDR3aa: CASGRNSNQPQHF
CDR3nt: TGTGCTAGTGGCCGTAATAGCAATCAGCCCCAGCATTTT

abundance: -
d_gene: TRBD1
v_gene: TRBV10-1
j_gene: TRBJ2-1
CDR3aa: CASPRTGVGEQFF
CDR3nt: TGCGCCAGCCCAAGGACAGGGGTAGGTGAGCAGTTCTTC

abundance: -
d_gene: -
v_gene: TRBV19
j_gene: TRBJ2-6
CDR3aa: CASSEANVLTF
CDR3nt: TGTGCCAGTAGTGAGGCAAACGTCCTGACTTTC

abundance: -
d_gene: TRBD1
v_gene: TRBV7-9
j_gene: TRBJ2-3
CDR3aa: CASSADDRGRGNTQYF
CDR3nt: TGTGCCAGCAGCGCTGACGACAGGGGGCGTGGGAATACGCAGTATTTT

abundance: -
d_gene: TRBD1
v_gene: TRBV7-2
j_gene: TRBJ1-1
CDR3aa: CASSPSAGQGIEAFF
CDR3nt: TGTGCCAGCAGCCCGAGTGCGGGACAGGGAATAGAAGCTTTCTTT

abundance: once
d_gene: -
v_gene: TRBV11-2
j_gene: TRBJ2-1
CDR3aa: CASSFGTSSYNEQFF
CDR3nt: TGTGCCAGCAGTTTCGGGACATCCTCCTACAATGAGCAGTTCTTC

abundance: -
d_gene: -
v_gene: TRBV11-2
j_gene: TRBJ2-5
CDR3aa: CASSLDRGEQETQYF
CDR3nt: TGTGCCAGCAGCTTAGACAGGGGTGAACAAGAGACCCAGTACTTC

abundance: -
d_gene: -
v_gene: TRBV25-1
j_gene: TRBJ2-1
CDR3aa: CASSEYGRFEQFF
CDR3nt: TGTGCCAGCAGTGAATATGGGCGCTTTGAGCAGTTCTTC

abundance: -
d_gene: -
v_gene: TRBV12-3/TRBV12-4
j_gene: TRBJ1-1
CDR3aa: CASSAIHGAFF
CDR3nt: TGTGCCAGCAGTGCTATACATGGGGCTTTCTTT

abundance: -
d_gene: -
v_gene: TRBV19
j_gene: TRBJ1-5
CDR3aa: CASMPLLPPILSNQPQHF
CDR3nt: TGTGCCAGTATGCCTCTTCTCCCGCCAATCTTGAGCAATCAGCCCCAGCATTTT

abundance: -
d_gene: TRBD1
v_gene: TRBV9
j_gene: TRBJ2-7
CDR3aa: CASSPHAGGTGGYEQYF
CDR3nt: TGTGCCAGCAGCCCCCACGCGGGGGGGACAGGGGGCTACGAGCAGTACTTC

abundance: -
d_gene: -
v_gene: TRBV28
j_gene: TRBJ1-4
CDR3aa: CASSGVLEQRLDSDEKLFF
CDR3nt: TGTGCCAGCAGTGGGGTCTTGGAACAACGACTGGACTCGGATGAAAAACTGTTTTTT

abundance: once
d_gene: -
v_gene: TRBV5-1
j_gene: TRBJ1-2
CDR3aa: CASSLSLANYGYTF
CDR3nt: TGCGCCAGCAGCTTGAGTTTAGCTAACTATGGCTACACCTTC

abundance: -
d_gene: TRBD2
v_gene: TRBV5-1
j_gene: TRBJ2-3
CDR3aa: CASGLAGTTDTQYF
CDR3nt: TGCGCCAGCGGATTAGCGGGGACAACAGATACGCAGTATTTT

abundance: -
d_gene: -
v_gene: TRBV12-3/TRBV12-4
j_gene: TRBJ2-7
CDR3aa: CASSLAGGYEQYF
CDR3nt: TGTGCCAGCAGTTTAGCCGGGGGTTACGAGCAGTACTTC

abundance: -
d_gene: -
v_gene: TRBV28
j_gene: TRBJ2-7
CDR3aa: CASSLGGGRYEQYF
CDR3nt: TGTGCCAGCAGTTTAGGGGGGGGCAGATACGAGCAGTACTTC

abundance: -
d_gene: -
v_gene: TRBV30
j_gene: TRBJ1-2
CDR3aa: CAWRETGFYGYTF
CDR3nt: TGTGCCTGGAGGGAGACAGGTTTTTATGGCTACACCTTC

abundance: -
d_gene: -
v_gene: TRBV4-3
j_gene: TRBJ2-1
CDR3aa: CASSQGPVDNEQFF
CDR3nt: TGCGCCAGCAGCCAAGGCCCAGTGGACAATGAGCAGTTCTTC

abundance: -
d_gene: TRBD2
v_gene: TRBV9
j_gene: TRBJ2-1
CDR3aa: CASSPPLAGAYNEQFF
CDR3nt: TGTGCCAGCAGCCCGCCCCTAGCGGGAGCTTACAATGAGCAGTTCTTC

abundance: -
d_gene: TRBD1
v_gene: TRBV12-5
j_gene: TRBJ2-1
CDR3aa: CASGLAGTGDINEQFF
CDR3nt: TGTGCTAGTGGCCTTGCCGGGACAGGGGATATCAATGAGCAGTTCTTC

abundance: -
d_gene: TRBD1
v_gene: TRBV5-1
j_gene: TRBJ1-4
CDR3aa: CASSRNRGTGEKLFF
CDR3nt: TGCGCCAGCAGCCGAAACAGGGGTACCGGTGAAAAACTGTTTTTT

abundance: -
d_gene: -
v_gene: TRBV5-1
j_gene: TRBJ1-1
CDR3aa: CASSLTGTVNTEAFF
CDR3nt: TGCGCCAGCAGCTTGACAGGGACGGTGAACACTGAAGCTTTCTTT

abundance: once
d_gene: TRBD2
v_gene: TRBV5-1
j_gene: TRBJ2-1
CDR3aa: CASSGGSSGALDEQFF
CDR3nt: TGCGCCAGCAGCGGAGGGTCTAGCGGCGCCCTCGATGAGCAGTTCTTC

abundance: -
d_gene: -
v_gene: TRBV21-1
j_gene: TRBJ1-6
CDR3aa: CASSKMGQGNSPLHF
CDR3nt: TGTGCCAGCAGCAAAATGGGACAGGGCAATTCACCCCTCCACTTT

abundance: -
d_gene: TRBD1
v_gene: TRBV5-6
j_gene: TRBJ1-2
CDR3aa: CASSLDRDHGYTF
CDR3nt: TGTGCCAGCAGCCTCGACAGGGACCATGGCTACACCTTC

abundance: -
d_gene: TRBD2
v_gene: TRBV9
j_gene: TRBJ2-1
CDR3aa: CASSAWTSGGTSSYNEQFF
CDR3nt: TGTGCCAGCAGCGCCTGGACTAGCGGGGGGACAAGCTCCTACAATGAGCAGTTCTTC

abundance: few
d_gene: -
v_gene: TRBV6-6
j_gene: TRBJ2-1
CDR3aa: CASSPTETYNEQFF
CDR3nt: TGTGCCAGCAGTCCCACTGAAACCTACAATGAGCAGTTCTTC

abundance: -
d_gene: -
v_gene: TRBV9
j_gene: TRBJ2-1
CDR3aa: CASSWRIYNEQFF
CDR3nt: TGTGCCAGCAGTTGGCGGATATACAATGAGCAGTTCTTC

abundance: -
d_gene: -
v_gene: TRBV11-2
j_gene: TRBJ2-6
CDR3aa: CASSLVLGRGANVLTF
CDR3nt: TGTGCCAGCAGCTTAGTTCTTGGCAGGGGGGCCAACGTCCTGACTTTC